The 18 T cell receptor beta chains presented below share a single source sample, sequenced in a study of breast tumors, draining lymph nodes, adjacent tissues. Samples came from axillary lymph nodes draining the breast cancer. TCRdb itself ran the multiplex PCR reads through MiXCR, one entry per CDR3 protein. The profile shows approximately 210,000 distinct CDR3 sequences, roughly a third of them singletons. The sequencing sample was made of axillary lymph node tissue. These receptors were obtained from a female donor with breast cancer. Some clones in this sample may be carry-over from other donors' samples.

This clonotype was recorded at least ten times. The rearrangement uses TRBV11-2 and TRBJ1-2; TRBD1 is a possible D gene (5 bases). The CDR3 is 16 amino acids. CDR1 SGHAT and CDR2 FQNNGV come from the germline V gene. V lost 7 bases and J lost 7, with 25 bases in between. CDR3 region: CASTSGAGRVIGGYTF. The CDR3 DNA reads as TGTGCCAGCACCTCTGGAGCGGGGCGCGTCATAGGTGGCTACACCTTC.

This clonotype was counted at least ten times. V gene TRBV7-9 combines with J gene TRBJ1-3, with unresolved D. Per germline, CDR1 SEHNR and CDR2 FQNEAQ (reference sequence). V lost 1 base, J lost 4 bases, and 11 bases lay in between. The CDR3 spans 15 residues. The CDR3 loop reads CASSLGAALGNTIYF. The CDR3 DNA is TGTGCCAGCAGCTTAGGTGCAGCGTTGGGAAACACCATATATTTT.

The chain joins TRBV24-1 to TRBJ1-2; the D is unclear. The germline gives CDR1 KGHDR, CDR2 SFDVKD. The germline V and J ends were trimmed by 9 bases and 12 bases, with 16 bases remaining between them. The CDR3 runs 11 residues. The CDR3 DNA reads TGTGCCACCTCCACCCCTAGCGCCAACACCTTC. This codes for CATSTPSANTF.

In this sample, this clonotype turned up many times. This chain connects TRBV10-2 to TRBJ2-3; TRBD1 aligns across 11 bases. Germline-derived CDR1 and CDR2 are WSHSY and SAAADI. The J segment lost 2 bases and the V segment lost 3 bases, leaving 13 bases of the junction unmatched. The CDR3 is 19 amino acids. This chain's CDR3 is CASSDILDRGRISTDTQYF. The CDR3 DNA reads as TGCGCCAGCAGTGACATTTTGGACAGGGGGCGCATATCCACAGATACGCAGTATTTT.

Concerning this clonotype itself: The junction does not match germline at one end; this may be a read error. The chain links TRBV7-2 to TRBJ2-1, with D maybe TRBD2 (6 bases). CDR1 and CDR2 (germline): SGHTA, FQGNSA. This CDR3 comprises 15 residues. The CDR3 nucleotides are TGCGCCAGCAGACACTTCGGGACTCACTACAATGAGCAGTTCTTC. Its protein product is CASRHFGTHYNEQFF.

The rearrangement joins TRBV18 to TRBJ2-3; possibly TRBD2 for D (6 bases). The CDR3 contains 17 residues. Germline CDR1 and CDR2: KGHSH and LQKENI. Trimming shortened V by 0 bases and J by 4 bases, and 17 bases separated the two germline ends. CDR3 region: CASSPPMRGGYADTQYF. CDR3 nucleotide sequence: TGTGCCAGCTCACCACCGATGAGGGGAGGCTACGCAGATACGCAGTATTTT.

This clonotype was recorded many times. V gene TRBV20-1 combines with J gene TRBJ1-6; 7 bases map to TRBD1. The length of the CDR3 is 14 residues. Germline-derived CDR1 and CDR2 are DFQATT and SNEGSKA (reference sequence). J was trimmed by 8 bases and V by 3 bases; bases with no gene match: 7. The CDR3 DNA reads TGCAGTGCTAGTTGGGGACAGAAAGATTCACCCCTCCACTTT. Translating it yields CSASWGQKDSPLHF.

This chain links TRBV5-1 with TRBJ1-1, with TRBD1 as a possible D gene (6 bases). The CDR3 is 16 residues long. Germline V gene data show CDR1 as SGHRS and CDR2 as YFSETQ. V was pared by 0 bases and J by 5 bases, with 17 bases between. The CDR3 region is CASSLEPGDLGTEAFF. CDR3 in DNA: TGCGCCAGCAGCTTGGAACCAGGGGATTTAGGAACTGAAGCTTTCTTT. The full variable domain, completed using reference TRBV5-1 and TRBJ1-1, is KAGVTQTPRYLIKTRGQQVTLSCSPISGHRSVSWYQQTPGQGLQFLFEYFSETQRNKGNFPGRFSGRQFSNSRSEMNVSTLELGDSALYLCASSLEPGDLGTEAFFGQGTRLTVV.

The DNA of the CDR3 is TGTGCCAGCAGCTTAGAGTCGGGACAGGGGGCTTCTGGCTACACCTTC. This translates into CASSLESGQGASGYTF. This chain uses TRBV7-2 with TRBJ1-2; 12 bases align to TRBD1. The germline V gene encodes CDR1 SGHTA and CDR2 FQGNSA. The CDR3 totals 16 residues. V lost 1 base, J lost 7 bases, and 7 bases stayed unmatched.

In its sample, this clonotype was seen many times. The junction differs from germline at one of its ends, possibly a read error. The chain is built from TRBV3-1 and TRBJ1-2, with D hard to call. Germline V gives CDR1 LGHDT, CDR2 YNNKEL (reference sequence). This CDR3 is 13 amino acids long. CDR3 DNA sequence: TGTGCCAGCACCCAACGGGGTAACTATGGCTACACCTTC. As protein: CASTQRGNYGYTF. The full variable domain, rest sourced from reference TRBV3-1 and TRBJ1-2, is DTAVSQTPKYLVTQMGNDKSIKCEQNLGHDTMYWYKQDSKKFLKIMFSYNNKELIINETVPNRFSPKSPDKAHLNLHINSLELGDSAVYFCASTQRGNYGYTFGSGTRLTVV.

This clonotype has ten or more counts. The chain uses TRBV4-2 and TRBJ2-1; 8 bases map to TRBD2. Germline values: CDR1 LGHNA, CDR2 YNFKEQ. Losses at the gene ends were 4 bases for V and 5 bases for J; bases not matched to a gene: 7. The CDR3 is 15 residues long. The DNA for the CDR3 is TGTGCCAGCAGCCGCCCGGGACTAGGAAACAATGAGCAGTTCTTC. Translation gives CASSRPGLGNNEQFF.

Many counts were recorded for this clonotype. The CDR3 DNA follows: TGCGCCAGCAGCCCTAGGATCACAGATACGCAGTATTTT. Protein sequence: CASSPRITDTQYF. The chain is built from TRBV4-1 and TRBJ2-3; D not resolved. Germline CDR1 reads MGHRA; CDR2 reads YSYEKL. Trimming pared 4 bases from V and 2 bases from J, leaving 7 bases between. This CDR3 contains 13 residues.

As DNA, the CDR3 is TGTGCCAGCAGCCCCGACAGGGTGAACACCATATATTTT. The encoded protein is CASSPDRVNTIYF. V usage is TRBV3-2 and J usage is TRBJ1-3; TRBD1 is the table's D call, not checked against the DNA. TRBV3-2 is deemed a pseudogene. There are 13 residues in the CDR3.

A note on this clonotype: This may be a read error, as it is one base from a much larger clone. The chain uses TRBV11-2 and TRBJ1-2, with D possibly TRBD1 on 5 matching bases. Per the germline V gene, CDR1 is SGHAT and CDR2 is FQNNGV. This CDR3 is 12 amino acids long. The CDR3 sequence is CASSLDRGAEDF. In DNA, the CDR3 is TGTGCCAGCAGCTTAGATAGAGGGGCCGAGGACTTC.

The rearrangement joins TRBV20-1 to TRBJ2-5, with 9 bases identical to TRBD1. The germline gives CDR1 DFQATT, CDR2 SNEGSKA (reference sequence). The CDR3 loop spans 15 amino acids. The V and J ends lost 3 bases and 9 bases, in that order; junction bases with no gene match: 14. CDR3 sequence: CSASGPDRGPGAQYF. CDR3 nucleotide sequence: TGCAGTGCTAGTGGTCCGGACAGGGGCCCTGGAGCCCAGTACTTC.

At least ten counts were recorded for this clonotype. The chain links TRBV4-1 to TRBJ1-2; 7 bases align to TRBD1. This CDR3 has 15 amino acids. Unmatched junction bases numbered 3, after V lost 2 bases and J lost 0 bases. Germline CDR1 MGHRA, CDR2 YSYEKL. CDR3 protein: CASSQPDRANYGYTF. The CDR3 nucleotides are TGCGCCAGCAGCCAACCTGACAGGGCTAACTATGGCTACACCTTC.

The chain joins TRBV25-1 to TRBJ2-5; 12 positions match TRBD2. The germline V gene encodes CDR1 MGHDK and CDR2 SYGVNS. The V gene end was trimmed by 0 bases and the J gene end by 6 bases; junction bases not matched to a gene: 8. The CDR3 loop spans 17 amino acids. Here the CDR3 DNA reads TGTGCCAGCAGTGAATATCTAGCGGGGGGGCCGAGAAAGACCCAGTACTTC. Its translation: CASSEYLAGGPRKTQYF. Supplemented by reference TRBV25-1 and TRBJ2-5, the full variable domain reads EADIYQTPRYLVIGTGKKITLECSQTMGHDKMYWYQQDPGMELHLIHYSYGVNSTEKGDLSSESTVSRIRTEHFPLTLESARPSHTSQYLCASSEYLAGGPRKTQYFGPGTRLLVL.

At least ten counts were recorded for this clonotype. This chain connects TRBV7-9 to TRBJ2-1, with 14 bases identical to TRBD2. CDR1 SEHNR and CDR2 FQNEAQ come from the germline V gene (reference sequence). This CDR3 comprises 17 residues. The V gene end was trimmed by 8 bases and the J gene end by 2 bases; junction bases not matched to a gene: 8. The CDR3 DNA sequence: TGTGCCAGCGAGGGACTAGCGGGAGAGAGGGCCTACAATGAGCAGTTCTTC. Encoded protein: CASEGLAGERAYNEQFF.